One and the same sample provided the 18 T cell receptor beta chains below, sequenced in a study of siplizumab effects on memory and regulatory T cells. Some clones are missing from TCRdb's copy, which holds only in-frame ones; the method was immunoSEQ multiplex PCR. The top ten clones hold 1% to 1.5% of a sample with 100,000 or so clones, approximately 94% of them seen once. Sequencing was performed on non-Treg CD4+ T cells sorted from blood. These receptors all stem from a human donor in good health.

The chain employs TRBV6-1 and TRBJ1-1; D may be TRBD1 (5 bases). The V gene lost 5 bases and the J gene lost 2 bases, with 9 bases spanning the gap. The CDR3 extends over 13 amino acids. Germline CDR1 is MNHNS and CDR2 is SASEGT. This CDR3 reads CASSQGSNTEAFF. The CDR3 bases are TGTGCCAGCAGTCAGGGAAGCAACACTGAAGCTTTCTTT.

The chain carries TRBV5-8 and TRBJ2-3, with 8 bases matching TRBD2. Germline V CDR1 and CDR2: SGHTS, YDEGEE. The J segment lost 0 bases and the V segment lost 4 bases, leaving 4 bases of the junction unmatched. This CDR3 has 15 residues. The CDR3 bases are TGTGCCAGCAGCCGACGGGAGGGGAGCACAGATACGCAGTATTTT. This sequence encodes CASSRREGSTDTQYF.

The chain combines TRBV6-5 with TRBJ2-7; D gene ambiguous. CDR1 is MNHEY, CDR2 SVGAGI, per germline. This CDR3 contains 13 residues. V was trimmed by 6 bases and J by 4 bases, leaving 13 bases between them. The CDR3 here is CASRIPGWYEQYF. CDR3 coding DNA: TGTGCCAGCAGGATTCCCGGCTGGTACGAGCAGTACTTC.

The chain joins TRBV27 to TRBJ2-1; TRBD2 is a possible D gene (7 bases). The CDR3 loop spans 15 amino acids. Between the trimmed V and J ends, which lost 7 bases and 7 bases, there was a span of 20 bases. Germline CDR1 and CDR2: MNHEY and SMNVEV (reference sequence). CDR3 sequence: CASTPRRTAGNEQFF. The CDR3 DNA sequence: TGTGCCAGCACCCCCCGTCGGACAGCGGGGAATGAGCAGTTCTTC.

The CDR3 DNA reads as TGTGCCAGCACTGGGGCTTACACCGGGGAGCTGTTTTTT. The encoded protein is CASTGAYTGELFF. The chain has TRBV6-6 and TRBJ2-2, with D maybe TRBD1 (5 bases). V lost 7 bases and J lost 3, with 9 bases in between. CDR1 and CDR2 from the germline V gene are MNHNY and SVGAGI (reference sequence). The CDR3 has 13 residues.

The CDR3 DNA reads as TGCGCCAGCACCGGGACTAGCCGAGACCCGCACTCCTACGAGCAGTACTTC. It is translated as CASTGTSRDPHSYEQYF. The V gene is TRBV5-1, the J gene TRBJ2-7, with 9 nucleotides matching TRBD2. The CDR3 sequence is 17 residues long. J lost 0 bases, V lost 6 bases, and 13 bases had no gene match. Germline CDR1 is SGHRS and CDR2 is YFSETQ.

The CDR3 protein is CSARQGWSYTF. The DNA for the CDR3 is TGCAGTGCTAGACAGGGATGGAGCTACACCTTC. The chain joins TRBV20-1 to TRBJ1-2; possibly TRBD1 for D (5 bases). The germline V gene has CDR1 DFQATT and CDR2 SNEGSKA (reference sequence). The ends were cut back, 2 bases at V and 9 bases at J, with 10 bases in the middle. The CDR3 consists of 11 residues.

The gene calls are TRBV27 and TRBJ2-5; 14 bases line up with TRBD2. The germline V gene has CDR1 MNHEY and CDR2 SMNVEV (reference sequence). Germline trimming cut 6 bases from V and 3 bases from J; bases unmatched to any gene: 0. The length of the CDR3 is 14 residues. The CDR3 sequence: CASRGLAGEETQYF. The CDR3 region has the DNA TGTGCCAGCAGGGGACTAGCGGGAGAAGAGACCCAGTACTTC.

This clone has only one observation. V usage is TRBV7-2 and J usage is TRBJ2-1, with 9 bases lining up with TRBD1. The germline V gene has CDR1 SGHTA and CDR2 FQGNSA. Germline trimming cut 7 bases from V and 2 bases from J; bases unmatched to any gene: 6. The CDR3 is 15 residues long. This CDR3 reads CASNSGTGPYNEQFF. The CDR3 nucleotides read TGTGCCAGCAACTCCGGGACAGGGCCCTACAATGAGCAGTTCTTC.

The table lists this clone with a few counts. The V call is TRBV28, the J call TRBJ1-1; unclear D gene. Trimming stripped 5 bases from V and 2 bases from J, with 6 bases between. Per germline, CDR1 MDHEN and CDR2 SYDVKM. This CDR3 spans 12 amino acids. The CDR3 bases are TGTGCCAGCAGTCCGGTAAACACTGAAGCTTTCTTT. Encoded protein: CASSPVNTEAFF.

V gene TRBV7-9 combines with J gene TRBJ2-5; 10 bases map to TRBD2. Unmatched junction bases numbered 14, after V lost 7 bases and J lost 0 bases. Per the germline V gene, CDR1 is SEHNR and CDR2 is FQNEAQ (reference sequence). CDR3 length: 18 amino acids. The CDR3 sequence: CASTPPGLASNNQETQYF. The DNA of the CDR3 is TGTGCCAGCACCCCACCGGGACTAGCGAGTAATAACCAAGAGACCCAGTACTTC.

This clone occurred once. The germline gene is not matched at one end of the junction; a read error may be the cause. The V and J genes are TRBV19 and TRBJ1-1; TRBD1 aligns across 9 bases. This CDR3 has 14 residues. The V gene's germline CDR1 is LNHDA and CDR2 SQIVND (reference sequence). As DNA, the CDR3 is TGTGCCAGTAGTATAGATAGGGAGGGACAGGGTAGGATCTTT. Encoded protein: CASSIDREGQGRIF.

The DNA of the CDR3 is TGCGCCAGCAGCTTGAATATAGCGGGGCTCTCCTACGAGCAGTACTTC. Amino acids: CASSLNIAGLSYEQYF. The V and J genes are TRBV5-1 and TRBJ2-7, with 8 bases identical to TRBD2. Germline assignment: CDR1 SGHRS and CDR2 YFSETQ. With V trimmed by 1 base and J by 0 bases, 6 bases remained unmatched. The CDR3 contains 16 residues.

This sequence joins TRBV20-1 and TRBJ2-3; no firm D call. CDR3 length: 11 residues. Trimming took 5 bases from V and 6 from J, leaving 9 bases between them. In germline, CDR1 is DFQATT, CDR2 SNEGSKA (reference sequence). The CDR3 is CSAQNQDTQYF. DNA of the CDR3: TGCAGTGCTCAAAATCAGGATACGCAGTATTTT.

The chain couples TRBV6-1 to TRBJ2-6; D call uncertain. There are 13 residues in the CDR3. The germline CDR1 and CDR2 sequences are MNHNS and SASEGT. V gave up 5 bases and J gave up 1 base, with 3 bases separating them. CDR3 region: CASSSSGANVLTF. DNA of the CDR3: TGTGCCAGCAGTTCGTCTGGGGCCAACGTCCTGACTTTC.

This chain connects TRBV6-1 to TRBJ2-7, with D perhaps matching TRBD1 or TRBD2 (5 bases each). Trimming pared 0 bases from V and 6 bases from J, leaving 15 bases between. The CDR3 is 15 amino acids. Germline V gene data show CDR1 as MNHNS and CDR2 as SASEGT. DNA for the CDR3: TGTGCCAGCAGTGAAGCGGGAAAGGGGAGCGGCGAGCAGTACTTC. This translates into CASSEAGKGSGEQYF.

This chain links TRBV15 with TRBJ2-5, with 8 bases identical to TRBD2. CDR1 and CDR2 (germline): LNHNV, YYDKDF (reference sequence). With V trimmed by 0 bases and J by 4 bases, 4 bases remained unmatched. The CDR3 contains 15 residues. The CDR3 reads CATSRDQTSAETQYF. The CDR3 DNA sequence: TGTGCCACCAGCAGAGATCAGACTAGCGCAGAGACCCAGTACTTC.

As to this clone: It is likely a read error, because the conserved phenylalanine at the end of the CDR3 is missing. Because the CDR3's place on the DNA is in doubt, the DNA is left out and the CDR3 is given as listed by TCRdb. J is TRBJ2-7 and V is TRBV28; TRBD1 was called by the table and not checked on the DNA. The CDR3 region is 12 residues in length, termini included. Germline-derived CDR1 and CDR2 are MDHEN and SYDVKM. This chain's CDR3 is CASSFNLRDRVL.